The entry below describes one T cell receptor (beta chain). Its specific antigen is unknown. No much larger clone exists at a distance of one base, and base qualities are not known. Reading the label with the study, this specimen's time point is: baseline before first vaccination. Vaccinee samples came from UK trials COV001 and COV002, including a single-blind randomized controlled phase 2/3 trial of AZD1222 (ChAdOx1 nCoV-19) in healthy adults. For TCRbeta chain sequencing, PBMC samples from trial participants were taken at day 0 and at day 28 after the second dose. For CDR1 and CDR2, the germline V gene (reference sequence) lists PRHDT and FYEKMQ. The junction carries 17 bases between V and J, which are trimmed by 5 bases and 3 bases respectively. The CDR3 runs 15 residues from the cysteine to the phenylalanine. Only the CDR3 region is kept as DNA, spanning 45 bases read in frame from base 1. This sample is drawn from a study of T cell responses to AZD1222 COVID-19 vaccine (dated by TCRdb to the early 2020s). At the level of the whole study: AZD1222 recipients whose second dose came at about 4 weeks and those whose second dose came at about 12 weeks were combined into one group, since spike-specific TCR depth and breadth did not differ between the two schedules. A total of under 250 trial participants underwent TCR sequencing, of whom about 210 had received two doses of AZD1222 and about 25 had received two doses of the MenACWY control vaccine. Enrollment into the trials was organized by age into subgroups of 18-55, 56-69 and 70-plus years, and those subgroups contained roughly 160, 29 and 62 TCR-sequenced participants, respectively. Points the paper makes about the study in general: Spike-specific TCR breadth and depth rose significantly after two AZD1222 doses compared with day 0 and with MenACWY recipients. Most participants were white British and females outnumbered males, and the authors suggested that clonal diversity may have been underestimated. In the small 56-69-year group, the increase in depth fell short of significance, most likely because of low power. Because no day 14 peak-response samples were available, repertoires were characterized only after the peak T cell response. Conclusions about previously exposed vaccinees are limited because only six or seven AZD1222 recipients were SARS-CoV-2 seropositive at baseline. Epitopes outside the regions mutated in the B.1.351 and B.1.1.7 variants were reportedly recognized by nearly half of the unique spike-specific TCRs. The whole spike protein was spanned by vaccine-associated CD4 TCRs, and dominant responses were seen in regions 160-218 and 743-854.

The CDR3 regions of human TCRbeta chains were analyzed by immunosequencing. Per the original workflow: TCRs in the repertoires were matched against a reference library of SARS-CoV-2-specific TCRs that had been generated with the MIRA antigen-specificity platform. Breadth was defined as the fraction of unique TCRs that were SARS-CoV-2-associated. Depth was defined as the fraction of total T cells that were SARS-CoV-2-associated. Using the MIRA data, each spike-specific TCR was assigned both to the spike region to which the TCR was reactive and to a CD4 or CD8 class. Log10-transformed breadth and depth values were compared by one-way ANOVA with Sidak's multiple comparisons tests. What TCRdb holds here is the immuneACCESS table cut down to in-frame rearrangements. Part of the clones is not present; checked against another copy, under half of the missing clones reflect an unresolved V gene, and the others are unexplained. That table gives V, J and clone size, and the DNA gave D and trimming. The sample table shows roughly 120,000 clones, and approximately 93% are seen once. The ten most abundant clones make up about 3% of the sample.

This receptor was taken from an adult in good health. The sample in question was peripheral blood, obtained on day 0 of AZD1222 vaccination. The rearrangement combines TRBV13 with TRBJ2-7; tentative D gene TRBD1, with 6 bases matching. The CDR3 sequence is CASSPRMDSLYEQYF. The nucleotides are TGTGCCAGCAGCCCAAGAATGGACAGCCTCTACGAGCAGTACTTC.